This T cell receptor (beta chain) was recorded in a study of sequential checkpoint blockade in melanoma. Treatment defined: randomized to nivolumab then ipilimumab (arm A) or the reverse (arm B). No patient had prior DNA-damaging chemotherapy. From thawed PBMCs, live CD3+CD8+ cells negative for CD19 and CD56 were sorted. Measured with immunoSEQ multiplex PCR; TCRdb has only the in-frame clones, and not every one. The sample shows tens of thousands of clones, about 83% of them seen only once. Germline V lookup: CDR1 LGHNA, CDR2 YNFKEQ. Losses at the gene ends were 1 base for V and 3 bases for J; bases not matched to a gene: 5. The CDR3 length is 18 residues.

This TCR was sampled from a human donor with melanoma. V gene TRBV4-2 combines with J gene TRBJ2-2; 13 bases are shared with TRBD2. This specimen consisted of CD8+ T cells sorted from blood (inferred from file names), obtained from a patient given nivolumab and ipilimumab in sequence. CDR3 bases: TGTGCCAGCAGCCAAGGGACTAGCGGGGGATGGGACACCGGGGAGCTGTTTTTT. This gives the protein CASSQGTSGGWDTGELFF.